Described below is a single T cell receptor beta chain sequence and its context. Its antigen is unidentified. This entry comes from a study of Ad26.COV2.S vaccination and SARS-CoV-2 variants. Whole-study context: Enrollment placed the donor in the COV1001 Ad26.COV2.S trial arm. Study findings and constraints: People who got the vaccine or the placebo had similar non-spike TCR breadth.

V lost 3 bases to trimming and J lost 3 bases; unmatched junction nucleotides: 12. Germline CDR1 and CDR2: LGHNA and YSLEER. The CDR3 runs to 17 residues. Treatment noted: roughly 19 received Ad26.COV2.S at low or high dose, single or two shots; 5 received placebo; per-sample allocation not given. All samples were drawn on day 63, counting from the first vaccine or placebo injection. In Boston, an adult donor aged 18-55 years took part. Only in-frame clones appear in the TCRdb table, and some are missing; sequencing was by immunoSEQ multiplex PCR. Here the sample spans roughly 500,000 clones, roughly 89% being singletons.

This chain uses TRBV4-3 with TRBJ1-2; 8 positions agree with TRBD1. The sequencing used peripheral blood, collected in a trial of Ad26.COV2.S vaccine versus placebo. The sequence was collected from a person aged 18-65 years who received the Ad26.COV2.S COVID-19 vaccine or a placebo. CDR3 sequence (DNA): TGCGCCAGCAGCCACTATATTACCGGGACAGGTGACTATGGCTACACCTTC. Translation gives CASSHYITGTGDYGYTF.